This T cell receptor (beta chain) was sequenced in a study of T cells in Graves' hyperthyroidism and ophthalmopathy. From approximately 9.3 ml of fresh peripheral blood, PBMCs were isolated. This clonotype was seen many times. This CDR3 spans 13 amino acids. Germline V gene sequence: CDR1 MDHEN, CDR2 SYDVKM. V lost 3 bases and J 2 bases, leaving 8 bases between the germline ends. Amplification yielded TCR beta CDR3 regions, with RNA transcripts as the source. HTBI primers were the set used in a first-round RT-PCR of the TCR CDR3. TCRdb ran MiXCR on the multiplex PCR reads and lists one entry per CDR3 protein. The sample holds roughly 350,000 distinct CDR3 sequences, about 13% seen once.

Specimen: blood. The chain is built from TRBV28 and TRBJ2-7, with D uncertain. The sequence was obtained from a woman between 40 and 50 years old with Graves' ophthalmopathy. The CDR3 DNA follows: TGTGCCAGCAGTTTCCTAGAAGCCTACGAGCAGTACTTC. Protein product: CASSFLEAYEQYF.